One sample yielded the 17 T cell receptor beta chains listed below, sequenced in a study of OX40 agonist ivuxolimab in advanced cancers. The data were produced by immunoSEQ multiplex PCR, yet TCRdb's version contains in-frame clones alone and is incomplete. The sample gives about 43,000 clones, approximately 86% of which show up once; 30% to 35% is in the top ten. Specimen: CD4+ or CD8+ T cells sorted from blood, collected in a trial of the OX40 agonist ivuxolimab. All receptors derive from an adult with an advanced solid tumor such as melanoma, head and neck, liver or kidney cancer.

CDR3 bases: TGTGCCAGCAGCCCGGATCGGACCCAGTACTTC. Translating gives CASSPDRTQYF. This chain links TRBV14 with TRBJ2-5; D is unclear. The CDR3 contains 11 residues. CDR1 and CDR2 (germline): SGHDN, FVKESK. V was shortened by 4 bases and J by 7 bases, with 7 bases between the two germline ends. The full variable domain, with the rest looked up from reference TRBV14 and TRBJ2-5, is EAGVTQFPSHSVIEKGQTVTLRCDPISGHDNLYWYRRVMGKEIKFLLHFVKESKQDESGMPNNRFLAERTGGTYSTLKVQPAELEDSGVYFCASSPDRTQYFGPGTRLLVL.

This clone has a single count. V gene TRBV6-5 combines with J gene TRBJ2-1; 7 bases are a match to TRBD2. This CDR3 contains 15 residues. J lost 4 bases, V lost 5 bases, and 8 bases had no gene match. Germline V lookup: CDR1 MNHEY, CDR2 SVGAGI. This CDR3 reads CASSPGGGTYNEQFF. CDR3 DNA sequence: TGTGCCAGCAGTCCTGGGGGGGGTACGTACAATGAGCAGTTCTTC.

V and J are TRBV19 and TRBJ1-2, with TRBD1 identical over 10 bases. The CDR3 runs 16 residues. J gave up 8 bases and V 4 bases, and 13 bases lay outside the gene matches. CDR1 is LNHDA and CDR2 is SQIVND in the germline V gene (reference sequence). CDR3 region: CASSTIKTGGPGGYTF. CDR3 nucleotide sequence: TGTGCCAGTAGTACGATTAAGACAGGGGGCCCAGGGGGCTACACCTTC.

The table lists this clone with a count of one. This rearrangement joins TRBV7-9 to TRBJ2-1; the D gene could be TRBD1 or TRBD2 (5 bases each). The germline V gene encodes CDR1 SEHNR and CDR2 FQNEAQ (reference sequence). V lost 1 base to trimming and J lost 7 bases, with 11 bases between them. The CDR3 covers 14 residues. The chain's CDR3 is CASSLVLEGNEQFF. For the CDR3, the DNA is TGTGCCAGCAGCTTAGTATTAGAGGGGAATGAGCAGTTCTTC.

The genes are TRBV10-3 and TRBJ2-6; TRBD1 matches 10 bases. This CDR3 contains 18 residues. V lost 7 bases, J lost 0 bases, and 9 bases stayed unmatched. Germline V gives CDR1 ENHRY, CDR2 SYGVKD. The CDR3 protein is CAINPGQGTSSGANVLTF. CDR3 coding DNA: TGTGCCATCAACCCGGGACAGGGGACCAGCTCTGGGGCCAACGTCCTGACTTTC.

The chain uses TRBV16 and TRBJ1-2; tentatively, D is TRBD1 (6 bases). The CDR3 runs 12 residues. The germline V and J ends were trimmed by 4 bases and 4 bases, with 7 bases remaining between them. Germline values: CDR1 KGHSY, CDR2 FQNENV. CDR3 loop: CASSPDSYGYTF. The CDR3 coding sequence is TGTGCCAGCAGCCCGGACAGCTATGGCTACACCTTC.

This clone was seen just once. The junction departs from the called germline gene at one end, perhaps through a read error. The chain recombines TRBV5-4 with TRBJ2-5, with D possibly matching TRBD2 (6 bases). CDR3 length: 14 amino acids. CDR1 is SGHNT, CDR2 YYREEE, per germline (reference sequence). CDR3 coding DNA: TGTGCCAGCAGCTTGGGAATTAGTAAGGAGGGCCTCCACTTC. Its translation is CASSLGISKEGLHF.

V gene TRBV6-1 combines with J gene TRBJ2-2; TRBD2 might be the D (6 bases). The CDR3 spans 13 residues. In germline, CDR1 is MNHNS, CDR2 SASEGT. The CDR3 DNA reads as TGTGCGGGACTTCCCTCGAACACCGGGGAGCTGTTTTTT. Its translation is CAGLPSNTGELFF.

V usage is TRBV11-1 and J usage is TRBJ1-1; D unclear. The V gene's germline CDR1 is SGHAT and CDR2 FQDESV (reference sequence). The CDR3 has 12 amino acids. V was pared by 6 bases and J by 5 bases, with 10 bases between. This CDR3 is CASSLARTEAFF. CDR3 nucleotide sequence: TGTGCCAGCAGTCTTGCTCGGACTGAAGCTTTCTTT. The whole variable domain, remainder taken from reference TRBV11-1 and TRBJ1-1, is EAEVAQSPRYKITEKSQAVAFWCDPISGHATLYWYRQILGQGPELLVQFQDESVVDDSQLPKDRFSAERLKGVDSTLKIQPAELGDSAMYLCASSLARTEAFFGQGTRLTVV.

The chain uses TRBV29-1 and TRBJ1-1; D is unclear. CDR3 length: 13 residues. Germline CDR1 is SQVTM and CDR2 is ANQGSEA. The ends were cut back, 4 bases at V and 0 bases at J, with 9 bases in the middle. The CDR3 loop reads CSVGQVMNTEAFF. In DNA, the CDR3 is TGCAGCGTTGGTCAGGTCATGAACACTGAAGCTTTCTTT.

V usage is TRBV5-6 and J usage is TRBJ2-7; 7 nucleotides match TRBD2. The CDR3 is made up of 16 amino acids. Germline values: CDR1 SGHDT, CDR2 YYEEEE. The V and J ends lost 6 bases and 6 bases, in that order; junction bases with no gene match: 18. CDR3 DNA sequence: TGTGCCAGCACGGACACCGGCCTAGCGGTTCGCTCCGAGCAGTACTTC. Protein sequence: CASTDTGLAVRSEQYF. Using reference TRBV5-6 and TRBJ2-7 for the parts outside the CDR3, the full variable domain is DAGVTQSPTHLIKTRGQQVTLRCSPKSGHDTVSWYQQALGQGPQFIFQYYEEEERQRGNFPDRFSGHQFPNYSSELNVNALLLGDSALYLCASTDTGLAVRSEQYFGPGTRLTVT.

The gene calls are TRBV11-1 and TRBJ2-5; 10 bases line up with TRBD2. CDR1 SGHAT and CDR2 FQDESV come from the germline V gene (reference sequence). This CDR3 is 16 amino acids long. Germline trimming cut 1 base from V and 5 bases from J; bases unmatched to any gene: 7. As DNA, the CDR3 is TGTGCCAGCAGCTTAGAAATAGCGGGAGGAGGTGAGACCCAGTACTTC. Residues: CASSLEIAGGGETQYF. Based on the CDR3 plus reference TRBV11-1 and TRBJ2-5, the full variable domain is EAEVAQSPRYKITEKSQAVAFWCDPISGHATLYWYRQILGQGPELLVQFQDESVVDDSQLPKDRFSAERLKGVDSTLKIQPAELGDSAMYLCASSLEIAGGGETQYFGPGTRLLVL.

The DNA for the CDR3 is TGTGCCAGCACCGGAAATGAGGTCTTTGGCTACACCTTC. As protein: CASTGNEVFGYTF. J is TRBJ1-2 and V is TRBV6-1; D is unresolved. The germline CDR1 and CDR2 sequences are MNHNS and SASEGT. The CDR3 contains 13 residues. V was shortened by 7 bases and J by 7 bases, with 16 bases between the two germline ends.

The CDR3 nucleotides are TGTGCCAGCAGCTTTCCGGGACAGGGGAGGAGTGGCTACACCTTC. Residues: CASSFPGQGRSGYTF. The chain is built from TRBV7-9 and TRBJ1-2; 10 bases agree with TRBD1. The CDR3 contains 15 residues. The germline CDR1 and CDR2 sequences are SEHNR and FQNEAQ (reference sequence). J lost 7 bases, V lost 3 bases, and 8 bases had no gene match.

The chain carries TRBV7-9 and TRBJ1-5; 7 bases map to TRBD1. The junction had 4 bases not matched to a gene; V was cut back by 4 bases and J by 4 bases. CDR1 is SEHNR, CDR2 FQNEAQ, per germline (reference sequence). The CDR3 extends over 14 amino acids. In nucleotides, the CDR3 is TGTGCCAGCAGCTCCGTACAGGGGAATCAGCCCCAGCATTTT. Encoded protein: CASSSVQGNQPQHF. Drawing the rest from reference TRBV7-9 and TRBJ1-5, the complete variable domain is DTGVSQNPRHKITKRGQNVTFRCDPISEHNRLYWYRQTLGQGPEFLTYFQNEAQLEKSRLLSDRFSAERPKGSFSTLEIQRTEQGDSAMYLCASSSVQGNQPQHFGDGTRLSIL.

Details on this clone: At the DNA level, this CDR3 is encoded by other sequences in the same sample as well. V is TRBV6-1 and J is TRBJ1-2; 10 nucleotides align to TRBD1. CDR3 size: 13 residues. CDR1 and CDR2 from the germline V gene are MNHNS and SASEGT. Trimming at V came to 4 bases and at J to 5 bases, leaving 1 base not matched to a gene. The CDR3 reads CASSGTGGYGYTF. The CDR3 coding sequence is TGTGCCAGCAGTGGGACAGGGGGGTATGGCTACACCTTC.

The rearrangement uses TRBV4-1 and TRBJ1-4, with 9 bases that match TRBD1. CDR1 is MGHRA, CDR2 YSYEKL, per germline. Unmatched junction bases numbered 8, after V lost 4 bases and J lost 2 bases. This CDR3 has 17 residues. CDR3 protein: CASSRDGQGMTNEKLFF. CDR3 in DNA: TGCGCCAGCAGCCGGGATGGACAGGGGATGACTAATGAAAAACTGTTTTTT.